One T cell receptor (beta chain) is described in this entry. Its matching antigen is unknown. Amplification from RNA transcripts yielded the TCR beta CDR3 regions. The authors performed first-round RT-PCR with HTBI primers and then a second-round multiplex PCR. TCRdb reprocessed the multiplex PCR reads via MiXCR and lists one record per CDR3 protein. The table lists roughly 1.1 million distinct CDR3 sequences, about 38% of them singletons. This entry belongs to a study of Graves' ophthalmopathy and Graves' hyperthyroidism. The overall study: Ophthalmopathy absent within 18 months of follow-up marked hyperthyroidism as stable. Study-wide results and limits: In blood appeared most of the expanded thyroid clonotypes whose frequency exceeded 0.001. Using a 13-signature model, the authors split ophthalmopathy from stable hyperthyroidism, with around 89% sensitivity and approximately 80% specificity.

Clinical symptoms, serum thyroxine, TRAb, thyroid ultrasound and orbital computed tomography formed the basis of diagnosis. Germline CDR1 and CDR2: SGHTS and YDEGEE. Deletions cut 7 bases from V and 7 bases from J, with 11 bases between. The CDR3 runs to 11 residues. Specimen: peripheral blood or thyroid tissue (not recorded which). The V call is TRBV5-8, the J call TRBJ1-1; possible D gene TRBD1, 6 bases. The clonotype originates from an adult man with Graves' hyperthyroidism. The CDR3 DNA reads TGTGCCAGCGGGACCAGGGGTGAAGCTTTCTTT. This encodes CASGTRGEAFF. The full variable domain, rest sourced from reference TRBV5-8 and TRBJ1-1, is EAGVTQSPTHLIKTRGQQATLRCSPISGHTSVYWYQQALGLGLQFLLWYDEGEERNRGNFPPRFSGRQFPNYSSELNVNALELEDSALYLCASGTRGEAFFGQGTRLTVV.